Below are 5 T cell receptor beta chains sequenced from a single sample in a study of blood T cell repertoires in COVID-19. Only in-frame clones appear in the TCRdb table, and some are missing; sequencing was by immunoSEQ multiplex PCR. The sample includes about 330,000 clones, roughly 87% of them seen just once. Sequencing was performed on peripheral blood. The origin of the receptors is a man aged 25 to 40 with COVID-19, enrolled during active disease.

This clone has only one observation. Within the sample, other DNA sequences also encode this same CDR3. This chain connects TRBV9 to TRBJ1-1, with 8 bases that match TRBD1. Germline V gene data show CDR1 as SGDLS and CDR2 as YYNGEE. This CDR3 has 15 residues. V lost 1 base, J lost 2 bases, and 4 bases stayed unmatched. The DNA of the CDR3 is TGTGCCAGCAGCGTAACAGGGACAGGTAACACTGAAGCTTTCTTT. Residues: CASSVTGTGNTEAFF.

The chain is built from TRBV30 and TRBJ2-2; D is possibly TRBD1 (6 bases). CDR1 GTSNPN and CDR2 SVGIG come from the germline V gene (reference sequence). There are 16 residues in the CDR3. Trimming took off 4 bases at V and 3 bases at J, with 18 bases between the two ends. CDR3 DNA: TGTGCCTGGAAAATAGGCCGGGACACCTACACCGGGGAGCTGTTTTTT. As protein: CAWKIGRDTYTGELFF.

V gene TRBV5-4 combines with J gene TRBJ2-3; 8 positions agree with TRBD2. Germline loops: CDR1 SGHNT, CDR2 YYREEE (reference sequence). With 3 bases clipped from V and 3 bases from J, the junction kept 9 bases outside the gene matches. The length of the CDR3 is 16 residues. CDR3 protein: CASSSPWRGETDTQYF. The CDR3 nucleotides are TGTGCCAGCAGCTCCCCCTGGCGGGGGGAAACAGATACGCAGTATTTT.

The V and J genes are TRBV18 and TRBJ2-7, with 8 bases aligning to TRBD1. CDR3 size: 18 residues. Germline CDR1 and CDR2: KGHSH and LQKENI. J was trimmed by 3 bases and V by 4 bases; bases with no gene match: 17. The CDR3 sequence is CASSRTPAGQGSSYEQYF. The CDR3 bases are TGTGCCAGCTCACGAACCCCGGCCGGACAGGGCAGCAGCTACGAGCAGTACTTC.

Concerning this clone itself: One end of the junction is discordant with germline, which a read error may explain. The V gene is TRBV6-2 or TRBV6-3, the J gene TRBJ2-7, with TRBD1 identical over 9 bases. In germline, CDR1 is MNHEY, CDR2 SVGEGT. This CDR3 has 14 amino acids. DNA of the CDR3: TGTGCCAGCAGTACCGGGACAGGGATCCTCTACCCCCCATTC. Translating gives CASSTGTGILYPPF.